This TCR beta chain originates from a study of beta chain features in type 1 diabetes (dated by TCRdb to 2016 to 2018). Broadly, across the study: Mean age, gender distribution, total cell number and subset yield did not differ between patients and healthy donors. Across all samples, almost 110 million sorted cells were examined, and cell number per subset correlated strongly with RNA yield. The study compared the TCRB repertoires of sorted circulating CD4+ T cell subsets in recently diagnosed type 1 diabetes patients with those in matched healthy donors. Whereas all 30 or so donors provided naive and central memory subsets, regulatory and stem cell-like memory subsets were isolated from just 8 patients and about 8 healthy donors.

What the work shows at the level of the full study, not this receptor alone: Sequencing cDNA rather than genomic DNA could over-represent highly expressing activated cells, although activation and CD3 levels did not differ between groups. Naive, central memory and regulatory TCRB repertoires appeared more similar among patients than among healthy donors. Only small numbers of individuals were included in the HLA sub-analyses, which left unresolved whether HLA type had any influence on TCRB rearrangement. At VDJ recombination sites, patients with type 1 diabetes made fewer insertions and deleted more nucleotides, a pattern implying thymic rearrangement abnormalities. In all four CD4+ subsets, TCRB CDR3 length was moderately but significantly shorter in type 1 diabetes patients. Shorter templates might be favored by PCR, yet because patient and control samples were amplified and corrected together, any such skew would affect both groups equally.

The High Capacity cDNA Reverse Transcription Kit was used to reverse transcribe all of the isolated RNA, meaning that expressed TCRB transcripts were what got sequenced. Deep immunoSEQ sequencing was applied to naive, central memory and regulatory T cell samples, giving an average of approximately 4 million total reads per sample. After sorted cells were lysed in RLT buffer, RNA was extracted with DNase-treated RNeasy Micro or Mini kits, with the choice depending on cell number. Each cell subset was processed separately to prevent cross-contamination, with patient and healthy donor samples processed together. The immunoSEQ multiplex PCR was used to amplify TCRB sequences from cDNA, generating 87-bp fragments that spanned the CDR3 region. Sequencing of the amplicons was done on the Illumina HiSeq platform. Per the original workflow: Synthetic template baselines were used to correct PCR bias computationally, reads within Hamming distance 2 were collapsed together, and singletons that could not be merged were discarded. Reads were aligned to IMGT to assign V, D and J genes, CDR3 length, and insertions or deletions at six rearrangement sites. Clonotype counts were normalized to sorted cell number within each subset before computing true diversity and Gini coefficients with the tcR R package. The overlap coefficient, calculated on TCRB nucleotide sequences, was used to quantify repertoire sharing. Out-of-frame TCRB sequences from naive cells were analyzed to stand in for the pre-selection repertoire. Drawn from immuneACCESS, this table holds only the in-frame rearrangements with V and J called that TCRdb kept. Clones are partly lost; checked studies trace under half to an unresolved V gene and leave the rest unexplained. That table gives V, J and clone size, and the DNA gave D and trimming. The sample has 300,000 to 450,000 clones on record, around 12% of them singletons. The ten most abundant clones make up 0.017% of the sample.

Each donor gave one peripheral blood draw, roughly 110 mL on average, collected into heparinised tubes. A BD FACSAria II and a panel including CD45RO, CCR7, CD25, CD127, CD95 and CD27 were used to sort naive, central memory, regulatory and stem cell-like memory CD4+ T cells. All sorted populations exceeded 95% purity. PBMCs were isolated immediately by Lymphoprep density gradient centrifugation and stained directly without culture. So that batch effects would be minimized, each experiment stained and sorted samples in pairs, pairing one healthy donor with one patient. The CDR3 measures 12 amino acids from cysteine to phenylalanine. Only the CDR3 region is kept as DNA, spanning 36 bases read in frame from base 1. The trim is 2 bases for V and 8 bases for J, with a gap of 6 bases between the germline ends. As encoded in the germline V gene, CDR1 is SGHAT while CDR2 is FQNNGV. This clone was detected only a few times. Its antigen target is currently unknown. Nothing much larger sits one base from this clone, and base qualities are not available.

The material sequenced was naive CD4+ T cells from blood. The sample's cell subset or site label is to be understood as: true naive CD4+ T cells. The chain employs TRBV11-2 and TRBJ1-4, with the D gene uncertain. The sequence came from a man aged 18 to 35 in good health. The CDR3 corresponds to CASSLWREKLFF. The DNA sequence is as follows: TGTGCCAGCAGCTTATGGCGGGAAAAACTGTTTTTT.